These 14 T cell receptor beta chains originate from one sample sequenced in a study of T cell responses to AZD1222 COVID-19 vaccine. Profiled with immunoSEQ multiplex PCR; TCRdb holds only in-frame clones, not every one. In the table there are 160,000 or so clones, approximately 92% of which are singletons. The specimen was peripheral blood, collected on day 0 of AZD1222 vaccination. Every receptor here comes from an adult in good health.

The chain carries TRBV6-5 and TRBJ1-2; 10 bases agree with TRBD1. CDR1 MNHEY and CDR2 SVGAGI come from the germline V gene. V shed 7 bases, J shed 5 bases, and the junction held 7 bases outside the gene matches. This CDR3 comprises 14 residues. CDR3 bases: TGTGCCAGCATTCCCGGACAGGGGGAATATGGCTACACCTTC. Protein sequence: CASIPGQGEYGYTF.

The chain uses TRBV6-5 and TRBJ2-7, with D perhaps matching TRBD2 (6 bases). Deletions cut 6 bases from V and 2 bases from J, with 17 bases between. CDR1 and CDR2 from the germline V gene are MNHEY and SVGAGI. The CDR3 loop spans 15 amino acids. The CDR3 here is CASSGLAGNPYEQYF. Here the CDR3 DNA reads TGTGCCAGCAGCGGGCTGGCGGGAAACCCCTACGAGCAGTACTTC.

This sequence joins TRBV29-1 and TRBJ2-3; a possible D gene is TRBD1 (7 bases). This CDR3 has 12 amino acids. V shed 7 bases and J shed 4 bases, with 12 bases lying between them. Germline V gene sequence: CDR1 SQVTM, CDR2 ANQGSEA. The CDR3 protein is CSDRRGPDTQYF. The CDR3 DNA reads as TGCAGCGATAGGAGGGGGCCAGATACGCAGTATTTT.

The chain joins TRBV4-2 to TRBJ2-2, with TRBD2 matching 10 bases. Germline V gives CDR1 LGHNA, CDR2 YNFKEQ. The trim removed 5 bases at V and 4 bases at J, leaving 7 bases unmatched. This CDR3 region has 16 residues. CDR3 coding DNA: TGTGCCAGCAGCTTCCTAGCGGGAGACGGCACCGGGGAGCTGTTTTTT. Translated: CASSFLAGDGTGELFF.

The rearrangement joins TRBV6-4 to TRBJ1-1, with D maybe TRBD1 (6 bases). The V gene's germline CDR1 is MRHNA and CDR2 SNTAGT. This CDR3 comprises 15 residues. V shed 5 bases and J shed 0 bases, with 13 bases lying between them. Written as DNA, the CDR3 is TGTGCCAGCAGTTCTCATCAGGGGTTGAACACTGAAGCTTTCTTT. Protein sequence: CASSSHQGLNTEAFF.

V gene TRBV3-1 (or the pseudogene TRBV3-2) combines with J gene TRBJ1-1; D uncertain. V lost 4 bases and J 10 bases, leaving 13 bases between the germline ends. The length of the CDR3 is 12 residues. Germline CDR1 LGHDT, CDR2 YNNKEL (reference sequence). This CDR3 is CASSPPEGRAFF. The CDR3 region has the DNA TGTGCCAGCAGCCCCCCCGAGGGCAGAGCTTTCTTT.

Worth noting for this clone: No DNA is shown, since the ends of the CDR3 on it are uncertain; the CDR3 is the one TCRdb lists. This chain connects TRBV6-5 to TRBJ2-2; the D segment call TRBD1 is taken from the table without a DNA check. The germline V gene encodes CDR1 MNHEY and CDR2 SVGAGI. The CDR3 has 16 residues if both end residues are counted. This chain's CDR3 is CASSSSGQGHTGELFF.

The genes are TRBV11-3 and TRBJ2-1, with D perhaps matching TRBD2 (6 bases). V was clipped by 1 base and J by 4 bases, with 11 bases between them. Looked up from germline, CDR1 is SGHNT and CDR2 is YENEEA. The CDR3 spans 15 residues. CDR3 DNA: TGTGCCAGCAGCTTAGGGAGGGCCGGATACAATGAGCAGTTCTTC. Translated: CASSLGRAGYNEQFF.

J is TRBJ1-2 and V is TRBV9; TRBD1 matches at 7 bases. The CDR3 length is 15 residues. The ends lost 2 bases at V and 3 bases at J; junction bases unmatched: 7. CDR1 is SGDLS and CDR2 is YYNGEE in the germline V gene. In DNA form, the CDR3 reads TGTGCCAGCAGCGTCGACTCCGGGACAGACTATGGCTACACCTTC. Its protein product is CASSVDSGTDYGYTF.

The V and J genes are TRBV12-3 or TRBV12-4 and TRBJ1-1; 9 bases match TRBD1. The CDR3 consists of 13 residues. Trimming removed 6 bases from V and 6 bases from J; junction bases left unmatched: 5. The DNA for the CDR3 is TGTGCCAGCAGGGGACAGGGCCTCGCTGAAGCTTTCTTT. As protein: CASRGQGLAEAFF.

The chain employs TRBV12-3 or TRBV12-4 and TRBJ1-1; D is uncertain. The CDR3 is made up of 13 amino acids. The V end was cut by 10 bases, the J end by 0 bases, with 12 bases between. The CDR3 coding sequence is TGTGCCACGACCGCTGAACTGAACACTGAAGCTTTCTTT. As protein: CATTAELNTEAFF.

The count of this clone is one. CDR3 sequence (DNA): TGTGCCAGCAGCCAAGGTACGGGGAACACTGAAGCTTTCTTT. Translating gives CASSQGTGNTEAFF. This sequence joins TRBV3-1 (or the pseudogene TRBV3-2) and TRBJ1-1; D gene unclear. V was trimmed by 1 base and J by 1 base, leaving 7 bases between them. CDR3 size: 14 residues. From germline, CDR1 is LGHDT and CDR2 YNNKEL (reference sequence).

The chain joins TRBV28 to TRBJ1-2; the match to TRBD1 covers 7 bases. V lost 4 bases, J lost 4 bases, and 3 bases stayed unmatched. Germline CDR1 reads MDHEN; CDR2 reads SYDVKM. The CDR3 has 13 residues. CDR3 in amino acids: CASSYGQVYGYTF. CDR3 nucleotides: TGTGCCAGCAGTTACGGACAGGTCTATGGCTACACCTTC.

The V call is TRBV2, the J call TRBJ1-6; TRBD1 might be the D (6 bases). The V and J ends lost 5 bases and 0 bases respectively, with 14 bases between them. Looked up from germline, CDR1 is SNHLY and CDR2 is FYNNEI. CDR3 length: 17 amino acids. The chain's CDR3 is CASSRRQGSSYNSPLHF. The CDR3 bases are TGTGCCAGCAGTAGGAGGCAGGGGAGCTCCTATAATTCACCCCTCCACTTT. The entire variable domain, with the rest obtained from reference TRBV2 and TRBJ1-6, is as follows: EPEVTQTPSHQVTQMGQEVILRCVPISNHLYFYWYRQILGQKVEFLVSFYNNEISEKSEIFDDQFSVERPDGSNFTLKIRSTKLEDSAMYFCASSRRQGSSYNSPLHFGNGTRLTVT.